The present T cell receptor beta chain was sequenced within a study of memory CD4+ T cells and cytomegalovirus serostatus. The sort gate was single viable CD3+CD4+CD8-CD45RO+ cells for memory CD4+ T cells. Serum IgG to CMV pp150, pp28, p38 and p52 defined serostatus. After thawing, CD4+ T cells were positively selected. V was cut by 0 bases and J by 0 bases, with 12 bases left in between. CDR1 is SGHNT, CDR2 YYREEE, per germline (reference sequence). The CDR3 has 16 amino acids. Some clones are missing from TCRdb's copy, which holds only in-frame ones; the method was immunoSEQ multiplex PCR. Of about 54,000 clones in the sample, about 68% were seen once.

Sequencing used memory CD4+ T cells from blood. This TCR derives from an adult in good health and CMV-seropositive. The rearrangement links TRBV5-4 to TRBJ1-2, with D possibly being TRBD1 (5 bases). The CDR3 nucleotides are TGTGCCAGCAGCTTGGGGGGGAGATCCCCTAACTATGGCTACACCTTC. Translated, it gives CASSLGGRSPNYGYTF.